Listed below are T cell receptor beta chains from one sample, sequenced in a study of blood T cell repertoires in COVID-19. TCRdb's table, derived via immunoSEQ multiplex PCR, lists solely in-frame clones and lacks some. This table has some 91,000 clones, less than 85% appearing once. Specimen: peripheral blood. The origin of the receptors is a human donor in a cohort sampled during active COVID-19. Each CDR3 is given with its conserved first and last residue. D genes are given only for firm matches. Clone size is shown for a subset of rows, as once, few, many or a class of expanded clone.

CDR3,DNA,D,V,size,J
CASSDILAGVDEQFF,TGTGCCAGCAGTGATATACTAGCGGGAGTCGATGAGCAGTTCTTC,TRBD2,TRBV2,few,TRBJ2-1
CASRWEGTGINYGYTF,TGTGCCAGCAGGTGGGAGGGGACAGGGATAAACTATGGCTACACCTTC,TRBD1,TRBV28,-,TRBJ1-2
CASSQGDRVSYEQYF,TGTGCCAGCAGCCAAGGGGACAGGGTATCTTACGAGCAGTACTTC,TRBD1,TRBV4-2,-,TRBJ2-7
CSVVEAQSYEQYF,TGCAGCGTTGTGGAGGCACAATCCTACGAGCAGTACTTC,-,TRBV29-1,-,TRBJ2-7
CASSLGQGSQPQHF,TGTGCCAGCAGCCTGGGACAGGGATCCCAGCCCCAGCATTTT,TRBD1,TRBV9,once,TRBJ1-5
CASSHRGQGYRGTEAFF,TGTGCCAGCAGCCATAGGGGTCAGGGGTATCGGGGCACTGAAGCTTTCTTT,-,TRBV28,-,TRBJ1-1
CASSRGGSGYEQYF,TGTGCCAGCAGTCGCGGCGGTAGCGGCTACGAGCAGTACTTC,-,TRBV3-1/TRBV3-2,-,TRBJ2-7
CASSIWSGGFTGELFF,TGTGCCAGTAGTATCTGGTCAGGGGGCTTCACCGGGGAGCTGTTTTTT,TRBD1,TRBV19,-,TRBJ2-2
CASGDGQGSYGYTF,TGTGCCAGCGGAGATGGACAGGGATCCTATGGCTACACCTTC,TRBD1,TRBV28,-,TRBJ1-2
CASSLPQGGGYDTQYF,TGTGCCAGCAGCTTGCCACAGGGGGGTGGTTACGATACGCAGTATTTT,TRBD1,TRBV5-4,-,TRBJ2-3
CASSRTGQGQTEAFF,TGTGCCAGCAGCCGGACCGGACAGGGACAAACTGAAGCTTTCTTT,TRBD1,TRBV7-8,-,TRBJ1-1
CASSFGGSNQPQHF,TGTGCCAGCAGTTTTGGGGGGAGCAATCAGCCCCAGCATTTT,-,TRBV28,few,TRBJ1-5
CASSLGQGDEKLFF,TGTGCCAGCAGCTTGGGGCAGGGTGACGAAAAACTGTTTTTT,-,TRBV7-9,-,TRBJ1-4
CASSPSGNSNQPQHF,TGTGCCAGCAGCCCCTCAGGGAATAGCAATCAGCCCCAGCATTTT,-,TRBV11-2,-,TRBJ1-5